This is a list of T cell receptor beta chains from one sample in a study of cytomegalovirus exposure and HLA in healthy donors. Assay: immunoSEQ multiplex PCR; the TCRdb copy retains only in-frame clones and omits some. Among some 140,000 clones, 80% to 85% were seen once, and the ten largest hold around 1.2%. Sequencing input: PBMCs. The receptors shown here come from a male donor in good health and CMV-seropositive. Each CDR3 is given with its conserved first and last residue. A D gene is named only where the DNA matches it firmly. Some rows mark clone size as missing; the rest say once, few, many or name a class of expanded clone.

size	J	V	D	CDR3	DNA
-	TRBJ1-6	TRBV7-9	TRBD1	CSSSLEGTVYNSPLHF	TGTTCCAGCAGCTTAGAGGGGACAGTCTATAATTCACCCCTCCACTTT
-	TRBJ1-4	TRBV7-8	-	CASSLARVATNEKLFF	TGTGCCAGCAGCTTAGCCAGGGTCGCAACTAATGAAAAACTGTTTTTT
-	TRBJ2-7	TRBV7-6	-	CASSLRATHPGSPSYEQYF	TGTGCCAGCAGCTTAAGGGCTACCCACCCGGGGTCCCCCTCCTACGAGCAGTACTTC
-	TRBJ2-1	TRBV4-2	-	CASSQDRLANNEQFF	TGTGCCAGCAGCCAAGATCGGCTAGCCAACAATGAGCAGTTCTTC
-	TRBJ2-2	TRBV27	-	CASGGARRTGELFF	TGTGCCAGCGGGGGGGCTCGGAGGACCGGGGAGCTGTTTTTT
-	TRBJ2-7	TRBV7-2	TRBD1	CASSLGQALSSYEQYF	TGTGCCAGCAGCTTGGGACAGGCCCTCAGCTCCTACGAGCAGTACTTC
few	TRBJ1-5	TRBV19	-	CASSWTVNQPQHF	TGTGCCAGTAGTTGGACAGTCAATCAGCCCCAGCATTTT
once	TRBJ1-1	TRBV21-1	-	CASSKVARRGPKNTEAFF	TGTGCCAGCAGCAAAGTGGCTAGGAGGGGGCCGAAGAACACTGAAGCTTTCTTT
-	TRBJ2-1	TRBV5-5	TRBD2	CASSLDLAGDYNEQFF	TGTGCCAGCAGCTTGGACTTAGCGGGAGACTACAATGAGCAGTTCTTC
-	TRBJ2-7	TRBV6-5	-	CASNFQGVRYEQYF	TGTGCCAGCAACTTCCAAGGGGTCCGCTACGAGCAGTACTTC
-	TRBJ2-4	TRBV27	-	CASSLLPGDIQYF	TGTGCCAGCAGTTTATTACCAGGGGACATTCAGTACTTC
-	TRBJ2-7	TRBV28	-	CASSRASGESEQYF	TGTGCCAGCAGCCGGGCGTCGGGGGAGAGTGAGCAGTACTTC
-	TRBJ1-4	TRBV4-1	-	CASSQVLATEGKLFF	TGCGCCAGCAGCCAAGTTCTCGCCACAGAGGGAAAACTGTTTTTT
-	TRBJ2-7	TRBV16	-	CASSQRSYEQYF	TGTGCCAGCAGCCAACGGTCCTACGAGCAGTACTTC
-	TRBJ2-6	TRBV28	-	CASADIQESGANVLTF	TGTGCCAGCGCGGACATCCAAGAGTCTGGGGCCAACGTCCTGACTTTC
-	TRBJ2-5	TRBV7-8	TRBD2	CASSLRASGRASGRETQYF	TGTGCCAGCAGCTTACGAGCTAGCGGGAGGGCTTCTGGTCGGGAGACCCAGTACTTC
-	TRBJ2-3	TRBV7-2	TRBD2	CASRHTSGKADTQYF	TGTGCCAGCAGACACACTAGCGGGAAAGCAGATACGCAGTATTTT
-	TRBJ1-2	TRBV6-5	-	CASSYSGGTNYGYTF	TGTGCCAGCAGTTACTCCGGGGGAACTAACTATGGCTACACCTTC
-	TRBJ1-3	TRBV4-1	-	CASSQVGNTIYF	TGCGCCAGCAGCCAAGTAGGAAACACCATATATTTT
-	TRBJ1-4	TRBV6-5	TRBD1	CASSPGGLTEKLFF	TGTGCCAGCAGTCCAGGGGGCCTCACTGAAAAACTGTTTTTT
-	TRBJ1-2	TRBV28	TRBD1	CASSPGDRGSYGYTF	TGTGCCAGCAGCCCAGGGGACAGGGGATCCTATGGCTACACCTTC
-	TRBJ2-1	TRBV7-9	TRBD2	CASSLTFGGAGDEQFF	TGTGCCAGCAGCTTAACATTCGGGGGGGCGGGGGATGAGCAGTTCTTC
once	TRBJ1-1	TRBV13	TRBD1	CASSLSGQGVKNTEAFF	TGTGCCAGCAGCTTATCGGGACAGGGGGTCAAGAACACTGAAGCTTTCTTT
-	TRBJ1-2	TRBV28	TRBD1	CASSPRTGTYGYTF	TGTGCCAGCAGTCCACGGACAGGGACCTATGGCTACACCTTC
-	TRBJ2-5	TRBV11-2	-	CASSYNSGLRGQETQYF	TGTGCCAGCAGCTATAATTCAGGGTTAAGGGGTCAAGAGACCCAGTACTTC
-	TRBJ2-1	TRBV4-1	-	CASSPGGYEQFF	TGCGCCAGCAGTCCCGGCGGGTATGAGCAGTTCTTC
-	TRBJ2-1	TRBV6-1	TRBD2	CARPWDYNEQFF	TGTGCCAGGCCCTGGGACTATAATGAGCAGTTCTTC
-	TRBJ2-1	TRBV28	-	CASSLLAPSYNEQFF	TGTGCCAGCAGTTTACTAGCGCCATCCTACAATGAGCAGTTCTTC
-	TRBJ2-2	TRBV4-1	-	CASSRTVSGELFF	TGCGCCAGCAGCCGGACAGTGTCCGGGGAGCTGTTTTTT
-	TRBJ2-1	TRBV23-1	TRBD1	CASSQSGQGAPSSYNEQFF	TGCGCCAGCAGTCAATCCGGACAGGGGGCCCCCAGCTCCTACAATGAGCAGTTCTTC
-	TRBJ2-1	TRBV4-2	TRBD2	CASSQNPLAGGAYNEQFF	TGTGCCAGCAGCCAAAATCCCCTAGCGGGAGGCGCCTACAATGAGCAGTTCTTC
once	TRBJ2-5	TRBV7-7	TRBD2	CASSLGLAGSQETQYF	TGTGCTAGCAGCTTAGGACTAGCGGGAAGCCAAGAGACCCAGTACTTC
-	TRBJ2-7	TRBV5-6	TRBD2	CASSEPGLAVDEQYF	TGTGCCAGCAGCGAACCGGGACTAGCTGTAGACGAGCAGTACTTC
-	TRBJ1-5	TRBV19	-	CASSREIGNQPQHF	TGTGCCAGTAGTAGGGAGATAGGCAATCAGCCCCAGCATTTT
-	TRBJ2-7	TRBV11-2	TRBD2	CASSLGSRGGYEQYF	TGTGCCAGCAGCTTAGGGAGTCGGGGGGGTTACGAGCAGTACTTC
-	TRBJ2-7	TRBV19	TRBD2	CASSPLAGLSSYEQYF	TGTGCCAGTAGTCCCTTAGCGGGACTTAGCTCCTACGAGCAGTACTTC
-	TRBJ2-2	TRBV7-8	-	CASSWAGPNTGELFF	TGTGCCAGCAGCTGGGCGGGCCCGAACACCGGGGAGCTGTTTTTT
-	TRBJ2-3	TRBV11-1	TRBD1	CASSPRDRGGPDTQYF	TGTGCCAGCAGCCCCCGGGACAGGGGGGGCCCAGATACGCAGTATTTT
-	TRBJ2-3	TRBV7-9	-	CASSPPLPGKFFTDTQYF	TGTGCCAGCAGCCCCCCTCTTCCGGGAAAATTTTTCACAGATACGCAGTATTTT
-	TRBJ2-7	TRBV30	-	CAWSGGLYEQYF	TGTGCCTGGAGTGGAGGGTTATACGAGCAGTACTTC
few	TRBJ2-1	TRBV30	-	CAWDRSNNEQFF	TGTGCCTGGGACAGATCAAACAATGAGCAGTTCTTC
-	TRBJ2-3	TRBV5-6	TRBD2	CASSFRGGDTDTQYF	TGTGCCAGCAGCTTCCGGGGGGGAGACACAGATACGCAGTATTTT
-	TRBJ2-2	TRBV27	-	CASSLSLQSNTGELFF	TGTGCCAGCAGTTTATCGTTACAGTCGAACACCGGGGAGCTGTTTTTT
-	TRBJ2-1	TRBV30	TRBD2	CAWSTGWTSGYNEQFF	TGTGCCTGGAGTACTGGTTGGACTAGCGGCTACAATGAGCAGTTCTTC
-	TRBJ1-2	TRBV7-9	TRBD1	CASSGQNYGYTF	TGTGCCAGCTCGGGACAGAACTATGGCTACACCTTC
-	TRBJ2-1	TRBV5-6	TRBD2	CASSLGLAGVPSYNEQFF	TGTGCCAGCAGCTTGGGACTAGCGGGAGTCCCCTCCTACAATGAGCAGTTCTTC
few	TRBJ2-1	TRBV18	TRBD1	CASSPDYRDRVYNEQFF	TGTGCCAGCTCACCAGACTACCGGGACAGGGTGTACAATGAGCAGTTCTTC
-	TRBJ1-5	TRBV21-1	-	CASSNGGQGNQPQHF	TGTGCCAGCAGCAACGGGGGGCAGGGAAATCAGCCCCAGCATTTT
-	TRBJ2-5	TRBV6-5	TRBD1	CASSYMTGGSVAQYF	TGTGCCAGCAGTTACATGACAGGGGGCTCCGTGGCCCAGTACTTC
-	TRBJ2-5	TRBV7-3	-	CASSRGTLETQYF	TGTGCCAGCAGCCGCGGGACTTTAGAGACCCAGTACTTC
-	TRBJ2-4	TRBV21-1	-	CASTHWNPGRNF	TGTGCCAGCACCCATTGGAATCCAGGGAGGAACTTC
-	TRBJ2-3	TRBV7-8	-	CASSLERPDTQYF	TGTGCCAGCAGCTTAGAGAGGCCAGATACGCAGTATTTT
few	TRBJ1-2	TRBV5-1	TRBD1	CASSFLGQGEGYTF	TGCGCCAGCAGCTTTCTAGGACAGGGGGAAGGCTACACCTTC
once	TRBJ1-2	TRBV29-1	-	CSPLEGFPYGYTF	TGCAGCCCACTCGAGGGATTCCCCTATGGCTACACCTTC
-	TRBJ2-3	TRBV5-6	TRBD2	CASSLIGGGLSPDTQYF	TGTGCCAGCAGCTTAATCGGGGGGGGCCTTTCGCCAGATACGCAGTATTTT